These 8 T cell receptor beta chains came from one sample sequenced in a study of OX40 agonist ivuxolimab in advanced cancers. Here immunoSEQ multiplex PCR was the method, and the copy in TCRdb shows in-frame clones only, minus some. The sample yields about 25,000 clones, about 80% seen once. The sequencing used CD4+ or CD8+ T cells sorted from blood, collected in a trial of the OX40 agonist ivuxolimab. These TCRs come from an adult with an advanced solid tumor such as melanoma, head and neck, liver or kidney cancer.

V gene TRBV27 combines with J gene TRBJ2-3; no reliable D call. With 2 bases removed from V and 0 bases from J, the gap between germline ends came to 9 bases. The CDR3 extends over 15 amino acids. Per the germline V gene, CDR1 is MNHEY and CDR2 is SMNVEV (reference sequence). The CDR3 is CASSLRQASTDTQYF. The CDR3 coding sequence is TGTGCCAGCAGTTTACGTCAGGCTAGCACAGATACGCAGTATTTT.

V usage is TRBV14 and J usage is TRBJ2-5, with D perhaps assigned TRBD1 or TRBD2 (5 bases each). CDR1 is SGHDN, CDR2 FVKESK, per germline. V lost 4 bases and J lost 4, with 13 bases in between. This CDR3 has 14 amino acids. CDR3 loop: CASSLSRGGETQYF. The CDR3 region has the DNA TGTGCCAGCAGCCTTTCGAGGGGCGGAGAGACCCAGTACTTC.

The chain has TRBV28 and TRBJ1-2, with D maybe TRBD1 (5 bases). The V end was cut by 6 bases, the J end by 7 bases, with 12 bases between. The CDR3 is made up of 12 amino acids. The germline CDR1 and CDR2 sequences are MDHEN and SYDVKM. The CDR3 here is CASSGAVRGYTF. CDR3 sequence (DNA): TGTGCCAGCAGCGGGGCGGTGCGTGGCTACACCTTC.

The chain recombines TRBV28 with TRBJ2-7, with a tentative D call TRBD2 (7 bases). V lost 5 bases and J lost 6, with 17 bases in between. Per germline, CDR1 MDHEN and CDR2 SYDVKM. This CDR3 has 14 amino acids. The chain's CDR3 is CASSLIGGGSEQYF. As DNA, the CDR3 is TGTGCCAGCAGTCTCATAGGGGGGGGAAGCGAGCAGTACTTC.

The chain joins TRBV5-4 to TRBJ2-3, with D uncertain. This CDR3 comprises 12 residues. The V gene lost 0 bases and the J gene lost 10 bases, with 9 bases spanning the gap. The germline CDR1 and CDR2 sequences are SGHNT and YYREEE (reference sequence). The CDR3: CASSLGTDPQYF. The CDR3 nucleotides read TGTGCCAGCAGCTTGGGGACGGACCCGCAGTATTTT. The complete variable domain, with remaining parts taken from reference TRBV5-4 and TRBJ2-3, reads ETGVTQSPTHLIKTRGQQVTLRCSSQSGHNTVSWYQQALGQGPQFIFQYYREEENGRGNFPPRFSGLQFPNYSSELNVNALELDDSALYLCASSLGTDPQYFGPGTRLTVL.

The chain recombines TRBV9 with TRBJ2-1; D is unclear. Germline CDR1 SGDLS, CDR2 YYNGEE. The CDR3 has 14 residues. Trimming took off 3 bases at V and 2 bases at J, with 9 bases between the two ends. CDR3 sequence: CASSGSNPYNEQFF. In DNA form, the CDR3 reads TGTGCCAGCAGCGGGTCAAACCCCTACAATGAGCAGTTCTTC.

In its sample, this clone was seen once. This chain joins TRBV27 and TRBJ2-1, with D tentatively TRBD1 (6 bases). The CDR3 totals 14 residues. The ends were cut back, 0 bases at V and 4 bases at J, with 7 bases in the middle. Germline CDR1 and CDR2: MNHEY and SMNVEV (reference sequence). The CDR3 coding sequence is TGTGCCAGCAGTTTATCGACAGGTTACAATGAGCAGTTCTTC. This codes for CASSLSTGYNEQFF.

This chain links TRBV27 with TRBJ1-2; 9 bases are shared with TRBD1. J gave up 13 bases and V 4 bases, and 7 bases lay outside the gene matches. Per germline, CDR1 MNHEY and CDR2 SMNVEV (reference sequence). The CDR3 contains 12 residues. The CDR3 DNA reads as TGTGCCAGCAGTTCAGACAGGGGGACATCCACCTTC. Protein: CASSSDRGTSTF.